This T cell receptor (beta chain) appears in the sequencing data of a study of quantifying T cell responses using KT2 cells. About the study: Reverse transcription used primers in the TCR alpha and beta constant regions. The second PCR ran as a qPCR until a predetermined fluorescence threshold was reached.

At least ten counts were recorded for this clonotype. Its antigen is not known. This CDR3 region has 15 residues. V dropped 2 bases and J dropped 0; count of bases not matched to a gene: 1. Germline V lookup: CDR1 MRHNA, CDR2 SNTAGT. An oligo carrying a UMI was ligated to the cDNA 3' end. First-round PCR used 3 to 4 cycles and beta primers RC1.1 and RC1.2 covering TRBC1 and TRBC2. Starting with the second PCR, alpha and beta TCR chains went through separate processing. TCRdb re-derived calls from the UMI-ligation and nested PCR reads in MiXCR, one entry per CDR3 protein. The sample holds over 55,000 distinct CDR3 sequences, approximately 13% seen once. Study results and caveats: The number of KT2 alpha and beta sequences was a linear function of input KT2 cells.

The TCR originated in a human donor. The chain carries TRBV6-4 and TRBJ2-3; 8 bases map to TRBD2. Sequencing was carried out using PBMCs spiked with cells of the T cell clone KT2. This CDR3 is CASSDASGSTDTQYF. Here the CDR3 DNA reads TGTGCCAGCAGTGACGCTAGCGGGAGCACAGATACGCAGTATTTT.